The present entry profiles one T cell receptor beta chain with its context. This record belongs to a study of shared clonotypes between healthy human individuals. Here immunoSEQ multiplex PCR was the method, and the copy in TCRdb shows in-frame clones only, minus some. The sample lists approximately 500,000 clones, 78% occurring once. V dropped 2 bases and J dropped 8 bases, with 10 bases sitting between them. Germline assignment: CDR1 MNHEY and CDR2 SVGAGI. CDR3 length: 13 residues. This clonotype originated in a woman aged 40 to 49 in good health. Some clones in this sample may be carry-over from other donors' samples. The chain has TRBV6-5 and TRBJ2-1; tentative D call: TRBD1 (5 bases). The specimen was PBMCs. Here the CDR3 DNA reads TGTGCCAGCAGTTACCCGAGCAGGGATGAGCAGTTCTTC. Protein: CASSYPSRDEQFF.